The sequence of this T cell receptor beta chain was determined in a study of T cells after yellow fever vaccination. Researchers made TCR cDNA using 5'RACE template switching, and this step added a universal primer site and UMIs. TCRdb used MiXCR to reprocess the 5' RACE reads, holding one entry per CDR3 protein. The data hold about 370,000 distinct CDR3 sequences, with approximately 10% observed a single time. Study outcomes and limitations: After the booster, 96% of CD4 and more than 85% of CD8 primary-response clones were re-detected.

Trimming left V 4 bases short and J 1 base short, with 16 bases between. The CDR3 sequence is 16 residues long. Per germline, CDR1 SNHLY and CDR2 FYNNEI. This clonotype occurred many times. Its antigen is still unknown. The chain is built from TRBV2 and TRBJ1-1, with D uncertain. The sequence was obtained from a man aged 18 to 30 who received the YFV17D yellow fever vaccine. Sequencing was performed on PBMCs, taken on the day of the first yellow fever vaccination. In DNA form, the CDR3 reads TGTGCCAGCAGTGTGGGTGGACCAAACGGGAACACTGAAGCTTTCTTT. This encodes CASSVGGPNGNTEAFF.